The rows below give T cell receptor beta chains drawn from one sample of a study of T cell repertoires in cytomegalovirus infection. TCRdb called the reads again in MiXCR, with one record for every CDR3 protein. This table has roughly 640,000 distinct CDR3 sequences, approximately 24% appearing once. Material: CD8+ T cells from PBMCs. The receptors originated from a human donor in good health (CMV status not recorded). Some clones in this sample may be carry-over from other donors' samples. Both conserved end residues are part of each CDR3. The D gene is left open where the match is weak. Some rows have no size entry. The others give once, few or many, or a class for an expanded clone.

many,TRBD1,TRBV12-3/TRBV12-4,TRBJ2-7,CASSLRRLSGGQNEQYF,TGTGCCAGCAGTTTAAGGAGGTTGTCAGGGGGACAAAACGAGCAGTACTTC
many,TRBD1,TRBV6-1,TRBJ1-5,CASSSGQGLQPQHF,TGTGCCAGCAGTTCCGGACAGGGGTTGCAGCCCCAGCATTTT
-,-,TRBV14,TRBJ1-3,CASSQDSLLSGNTIYF,TGTGCCAGCAGCCAAGACTCCCTGCTCTCTGGAAACACCATATATTTT
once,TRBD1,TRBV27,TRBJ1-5,CASSHRGQNQPQHF,TGTGCCAGCAGTCACAGGGGGCAAAATCAGCCCCAGCATTTT
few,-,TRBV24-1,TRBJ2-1,CATSDLVTGQFF,TGTGCCACCAGTGATTTGGTTACCGGGCAGTTCTTC
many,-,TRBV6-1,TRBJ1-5,CASSDYTQPQHF,TGTGCCAGCAGTGATTATACCCAGCCCCAGCATTTT
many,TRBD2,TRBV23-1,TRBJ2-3,CASTISAGGTDTQYF,TGCGCCAGCACCATCTCTGCGGGGGGGACAGATACGCAGTATTTT
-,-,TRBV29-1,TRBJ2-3,CSVEGLSTDTQYF,TGCAGCGTTGAAGGGCTCAGCACAGATACGCAGTATTTT
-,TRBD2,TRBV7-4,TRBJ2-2,CANSFASRGGPNTGELFF,TGTGCCAACAGCTTTGCCTCCCGCGGGGGTCCGAACACCGGGGAGCTGTTTTTT
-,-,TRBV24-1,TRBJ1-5,CATRDSTFSNQPQHF,TGTGCCACCAGGGACAGTACCTTTAGCAATCAGCCCCAGCATTTT
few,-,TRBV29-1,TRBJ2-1,CSGLAGDREQFF,TGCAGCGGGCTAGCCGGGGATCGAGAGCAGTTCTTC
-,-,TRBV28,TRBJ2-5,CASSFTGKSLETQYF,TGTGCCAGCAGTTTTACAGGGAAGTCATTGGAGACCCAGTACTTC
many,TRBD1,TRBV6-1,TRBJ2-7,CASSGQGSYEQYF,TGTGCCAGCAGTGGACAGGGATCCTACGAGCAGTACTTC
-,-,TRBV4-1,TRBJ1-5,CASSPGHLGNQPQHF,TGTGCCAGCAGCCCGGGACATTTGGGCAATCAGCCCCAGCATTTT
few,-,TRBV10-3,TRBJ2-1,CAIKGLQYNEQFF,TGTGCCATCAAGGGGCTACAATACAATGAGCAGTTCTTC
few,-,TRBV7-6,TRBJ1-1,CASEKGGTEAFF,TGTGCCAGCGAGAAAGGAGGCACTGAAGCTTTCTTT
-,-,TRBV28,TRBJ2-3,CASSSRRAAPDTQYF,TGTGCCAGCAGTTCCCGTCGGGCAGCCCCAGATACGCAGTATTTT
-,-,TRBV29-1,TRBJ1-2,CSAGNSLYGYTF,TGCAGCGCCGGAAATAGCCTCTATGGCTACACCTTC
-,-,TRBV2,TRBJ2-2,CASSGGGAGDTGELFF,TGTGCCAGCAGTGGCGGGGGCGCCGGGGACACCGGGGAGCTGTTTTTT
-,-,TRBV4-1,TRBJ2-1,CASSQGYSGEQFF,TGTGCCAGCAGCCAGGGTTACTCAGGAGAGCAGTTCTTC
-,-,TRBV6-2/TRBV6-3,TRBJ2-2,CASTLDLYTGELFF,TGTGCCAGCACCCTAGACCTTTACACCGGGGAGCTGTTTTTT
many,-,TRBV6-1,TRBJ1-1,CASSDDRGTEAFF,TGTGCCAGCAGTGACGACAGAGGAACTGAAGCTTTCTTT
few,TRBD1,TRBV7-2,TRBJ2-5,CASSLTSTGPETQYF,TGTGCCAGCAGCTTAACCTCGACAGGGCCCGAGACCCAGTACTTC
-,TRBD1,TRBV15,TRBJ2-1,CATSRGQGIVNEQFF,TGTGCCACCAGCAGAGGACAGGGCATAGTTAATGAGCAGTTCTTC
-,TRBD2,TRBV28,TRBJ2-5,CASLRRAGLAPQETQYF,TGTGCCAGCCTAAGGAGGGCTGGACTAGCCCCTCAAGAGACCCAGTACTTC
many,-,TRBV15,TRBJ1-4,CATCEEGTGGEKLFF,TGTGCCACCTGCGAGGAGGGCACCGGGGGTGAAAAACTGTTTTTT
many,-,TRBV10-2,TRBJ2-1,CASSESYGGRVPFF,TGCGCCAGCAGTGAGTCGTACGGCGGCAGGGTTCCGTTCTTC
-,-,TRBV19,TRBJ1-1,CASSNPMGGVTEAFF,TGTGCCAGTAGTAATCCTATGGGGGGCGTGACTGAAGCTTTCTTT